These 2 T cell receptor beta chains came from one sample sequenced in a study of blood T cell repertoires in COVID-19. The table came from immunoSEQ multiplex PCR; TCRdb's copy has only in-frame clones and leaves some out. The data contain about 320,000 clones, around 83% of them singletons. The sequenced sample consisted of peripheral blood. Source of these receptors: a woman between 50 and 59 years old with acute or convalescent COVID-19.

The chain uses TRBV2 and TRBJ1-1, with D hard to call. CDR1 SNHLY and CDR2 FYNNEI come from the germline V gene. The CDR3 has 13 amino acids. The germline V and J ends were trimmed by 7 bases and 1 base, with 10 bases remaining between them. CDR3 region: CASKYNPNTEAFF. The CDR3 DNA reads TGTGCCAGCAAGTACAACCCGAACACTGAAGCTTTCTTT.

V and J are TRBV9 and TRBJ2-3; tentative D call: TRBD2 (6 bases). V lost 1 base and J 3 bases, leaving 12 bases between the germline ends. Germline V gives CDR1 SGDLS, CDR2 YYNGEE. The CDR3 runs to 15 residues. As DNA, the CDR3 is TGTGCCAGCAGCGTAAAGCCCGGGGGTACAGATACGCAGTATTTT. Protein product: CASSVKPGGTDTQYF.